This T cell receptor (beta chain) was obtained from a study of blood T cell repertoires in COVID-19. Study-wide background: In each case, the material was cDNA or gDNA derived from T cells, B-cell-depleted T cells, or PBMCs.

Libraries were prepared by immunoSEQ multiplex PCR; TCRdb keeps only in-frame clonotypes and omits some of them. This sample has hundreds of thousands of clones, with roughly 87% found just once. The CDR3 length is 13 residues. V was shortened by 6 bases and J by 7 bases, with 12 bases between the two germline ends. Individuals drawn from about two dozen US areas were about 18 to 95 years old. Clinical history reported by participants formed the basis on which cohorts were assigned. The recovered donors of Cohort 3 showed two negative PCRs, clearance, or symptom resolution. Worth noting for this clone: In the same sample, other DNA sequences code for this CDR3.

The chain recombines TRBV12-3 or TRBV12-4 with TRBJ2-2; D is perhaps TRBD2 (6 bases). The sample comprised PBMCs or T cells enriched from blood (not recorded which). The source of this sequence is a woman aged 25-40 years who had recovered from COVID-19. Here the CDR3 DNA reads TGTGCCAGCAGCCCTGGGGGGAGCGGGGAGCTGTTTTTT. Its translation is CASSPGGSGELFF.